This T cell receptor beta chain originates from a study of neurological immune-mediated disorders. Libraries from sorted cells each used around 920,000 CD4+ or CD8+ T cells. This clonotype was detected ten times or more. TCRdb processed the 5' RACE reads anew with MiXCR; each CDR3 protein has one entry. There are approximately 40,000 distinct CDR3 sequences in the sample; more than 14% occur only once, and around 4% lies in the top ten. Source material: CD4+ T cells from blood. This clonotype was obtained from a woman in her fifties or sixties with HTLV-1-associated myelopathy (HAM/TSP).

CDR3 nucleotides: TGTGCCAGCAGCCAAGAGCAGGGGGCGCTTGGCTACACCTTC. Protein: CASSQEQGALGYTF. The chain combines TRBV7-3 with TRBJ1-2, with TRBD1 matching over 8 bases. V gave up 5 bases and J gave up 7 bases; unmatched junction bases: 9. This CDR3 spans 14 amino acids. Germline V gene data show CDR1 as SGHTA and CDR2 as FQGTGA.